Each of the 12 T cell receptor beta chains below was sequenced from the same sample in a study of T cell changes during pregnancy in multiple sclerosis. Here immunoSEQ multiplex PCR was the method, and the copy in TCRdb shows in-frame clones only, minus some. The repertoire has just over 60,000 clones, over 80% of them found once; the top ten carry about 2.9%. Source: peripheral blood, taken in the second trimester of pregnancy. The receptors derive from a female donor in good health, enrolled as a control in a pregnancy study.

The rearrangement joins TRBV18 to TRBJ2-7, with D maybe TRBD1 (6 bases). V was cut by 2 bases and J by 5 bases, with 19 bases left in between. From germline, CDR1 is KGHSH and CDR2 LQKENI. CDR3 length: 16 amino acids. The CDR3 loop reads CASSPMGAIFIDEQYF. The CDR3 coding sequence is TGTGCCAGCTCACCAATGGGGGCCATTTTCATCGACGAGCAGTACTTC.

The chain joins TRBV6-5 to TRBJ1-4, with 8 bases that match TRBD1. The CDR3 sequence is 15 residues long. Germline CDR1 is MNHEY and CDR2 is SVGAGI. Losses at the gene ends were 7 bases for V and 7 bases for J; bases not matched to a gene: 11. The CDR3 DNA follows: TGTGCCAGCACCGATTCAGGGGGCGAAGGTGAAAAACTGTTTTTT. Translation gives CASTDSGGEGEKLFF.

The chain links TRBV12-5 to TRBJ2-2; 7 positions agree with TRBD1. There are 16 residues in the CDR3. Trimming at V came to 1 base and at J to 1 base, leaving 3 bases not matched to a gene. Germline V lookup: CDR1 LGHNT, CDR2 FRNRAP. The CDR3 region has the DNA TGTGCTAGTGGTTTGGCCCGGGACAGGAACACCGGGGAGCTGTTTTTT. Its protein product is CASGLARDRNTGELFF.

The J gene is TRBJ2-7, the V gene TRBV12-5; 9 bases align to TRBD1. Germline CDR1 is LGHNT and CDR2 is FRNRAP. With V trimmed by 7 bases and J by 2 bases, 6 bases remained unmatched. The CDR3 has 14 amino acids. The CDR3 sequence: CASETDRGPYEQYF. The CDR3 coding sequence is TGTGCTAGTGAGACGGACAGGGGACCCTACGAGCAGTACTTC. Together with reference TRBV12-5 and TRBJ2-7, the CDR3 gives the full variable domain: DARVTQTPRHKVTEMGQEVTMRCQPILGHNTVFWYRQTMMQGLELLAYFRNRAPLDDSGMPKDRFSAEMPDATLATLKIQPSEPRDSAVYFCASETDRGPYEQYFGPGTRLTVT.

The CDR3 region is CSVGKLTRGGTTDTQYF. In DNA form, the CDR3 reads TGCAGCGTTGGGAAACTAACCCGCGGGGGGACCACAGATACGCAGTATTTT. The genes are TRBV29-1 and TRBJ2-3, with 8 bases matching TRBD2. The germline V gene encodes CDR1 SQVTM and CDR2 ANQGSEA. V gave up 4 bases and J gave up 2 bases; unmatched junction bases: 14. The CDR3 covers 17 residues.

The genes are TRBV6-6 and TRBJ1-2; D perhaps matches TRBD1 (6 bases). This CDR3 comprises 14 residues. CDR1 is MNHNY, CDR2 SVGAGI, per germline (reference sequence). V shed 0 bases and J shed 7 bases, with 12 bases lying between them. CDR3 nucleotides: TGTGCCAGCAGTTACTCCGGACAGTTAAGTGGCTACACCTTC. As protein: CASSYSGQLSGYTF.

The genes are TRBV4-1 and TRBJ2-5, with TRBD1 matching 8 bases. The CDR3 runs 17 residues. Germline assignment: CDR1 MGHRA and CDR2 YSYEKL. J gave up 5 bases and V 0 bases, and 11 bases lay outside the gene matches. The CDR3 loop reads CASSQDLHTGGRETQYF. DNA for the CDR3: TGCGCCAGCAGCCAAGATTTACACACAGGGGGACGGGAGACCCAGTACTTC.

J is TRBJ2-7 and V is TRBV5-1; D perhaps matches TRBD2 (6 bases). Per the germline V gene, CDR1 is SGHRS and CDR2 is YFSETQ. The CDR3 covers 14 residues. V shed 4 bases and J shed 0 bases, with 11 bases lying between them. CDR3 region: CASSMDGSSYEQYF. The CDR3 DNA is TGCGCCAGCAGCATGGACGGGAGCTCCTACGAGCAGTACTTC.

V and J are TRBV28 and TRBJ1-6, with 7 bases lining up with TRBD1. This CDR3 comprises 16 residues. Germline assignment: CDR1 MDHEN and CDR2 SYDVKM. The junction had 11 bases not matched to a gene; V was cut back by 5 bases and J by 7 bases. CDR3 residues: CASSPLRGQENSPLHF. The CDR3 coding sequence is TGTGCCAGCAGTCCGTTGAGGGGGCAGGAAAATTCACCCCTCCACTTT. Based on the CDR3 plus reference TRBV28 and TRBJ1-6, the full variable domain is DVKVTQSSRYLVKRTGEKVFLECVQDMDHENMFWYRQDPGLGLRLIYFSYDVKMKEKGDIPEGYSVSREKKERFSLILESASTNQTSMYLCASSPLRGQENSPLHFGNGTRLTVT.

The rearrangement uses TRBV27 and TRBJ2-5; 9 nucleotides line up with TRBD2. With V trimmed by 2 bases and J by 5 bases, 6 bases remained unmatched. Germline CDR1 is MNHEY and CDR2 is SMNVEV (reference sequence). The CDR3 length is 15 residues. The CDR3 bases are TGTGCCAGCAGTTTAGGCGGGACTAGCTTTGAGACCCAGTACTTC. It encodes CASSLGGTSFETQYF.

This chain links TRBV27 with TRBJ2-7; a weak D match, TRBD2 (6 bases). Germline V lookup: CDR1 MNHEY, CDR2 SMNVEV (reference sequence). There are 15 residues in the CDR3. V was trimmed by 2 bases and J by 4 bases, leaving 15 bases between them. CDR3 coding DNA: TGTGCCAGCAGTTTACTGGGGGGTTTAGAATACGAGCAGTACTTC. This gives the protein CASSLLGGLEYEQYF.

V usage is TRBV30 and J usage is TRBJ2-7, with 8 bases that match TRBD1. CDR1 GTSNPN and CDR2 SVGIG come from the germline V gene (reference sequence). The CDR3 is 14 residues long. DNA of the CDR3: TGTGCACAGAGTTCCCGGGACAGGCGACCTGAGCAGTACTTC. Protein sequence: CAQSSRDRRPEQYF.